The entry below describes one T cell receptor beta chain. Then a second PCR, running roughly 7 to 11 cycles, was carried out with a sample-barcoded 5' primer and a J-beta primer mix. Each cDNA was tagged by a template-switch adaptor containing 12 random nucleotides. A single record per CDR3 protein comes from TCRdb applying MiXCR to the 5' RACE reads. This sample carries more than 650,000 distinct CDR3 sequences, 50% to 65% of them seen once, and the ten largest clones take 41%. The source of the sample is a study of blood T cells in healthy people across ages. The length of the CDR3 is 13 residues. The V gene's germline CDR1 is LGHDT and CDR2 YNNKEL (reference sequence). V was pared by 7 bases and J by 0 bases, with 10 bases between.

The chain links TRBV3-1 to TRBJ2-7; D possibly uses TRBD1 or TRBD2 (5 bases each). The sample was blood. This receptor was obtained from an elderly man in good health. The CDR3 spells CASTGTASYEQYF. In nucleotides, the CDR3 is TGTGCCAGCACCGGGACGGCCTCCTACGAGCAGTACTTC.